The clone carrying this TCR beta chain was seen at least ten times. As yet, its antigen is unknown. The V gene lost 3 bases and the J gene lost 8 bases, with 17 bases spanning the gap. Germline CDR1 DFQATT, CDR2 SNEGSKA (reference sequence). The CDR3 runs 14 residues. This entry comes from a study of neurological immune-mediated disorders. Study-level results: While HTLV-1-associated myelopathy showed the greatest TCR clonal expansion, multiple sclerosis showed the least, falling below healthy controls. Expanded clones shared no identical CDR3 amino acid sequences across subjects, which suggested private TCR-beta repertoires in all groups.

Sample time point: longitudinal time-point 3. Unsorted libraries came from 2 million PBMCs stored at -80 °C. The authors made cDNA by 5'RACE with 10-nucleotide random UMIs. One entry per CDR3 protein results from TCRdb running MiXCR on the 5' RACE reads. In the table there are some 89,000 distinct CDR3 sequences, around 4% of which are singletons. The source material was PBMCs. This receptor was taken from an older woman with multiple sclerosis. This chain uses TRBV20-1 with TRBJ2-1; D unresolved. This CDR3 reads CSASEESAFDEQFF. The CDR3 DNA follows: TGCAGTGCTAGCGAGGAAAGCGCATTCGATGAGCAGTTCTTC.